This T cell receptor (beta chain) was recorded in a study of shared clonotypes between healthy human individuals (dated by TCRdb to 2018 to 2020). The study in broad terms: The cohort included a few men and a couple of women between 18 and 49 years of age. For each donor, CD4 naive and CD4 memory were each run on three plates, CD8 naive on two plates, and CD8 memory on one plate. To increase sequencing depth and limit assay-specific biases, different laboratories used diverse techniques to prepare libraries and sequence TCR repertoires. Between about 0.8 and 9 billion PBMCs per donor were obtained by leukapheresis. Blood TCR repertoires of a handful of healthy adults were deeply sequenced to estimate repertoire size and the extent of clonotype sharing between individuals. The paper as a whole reports these results and caveats: Larger estimated clonotype richness was generally found for naive subsets than for memory subsets. When several donors were compared, the shared fraction of clonotypes was about 5% for naive CD4, less than 4% for naive CD8, roughly 2.5% for memory CD4, and around 0.4% for memory CD8. Pairwise subsampling led to the expectation that sequencing depth would affect the degree of clonotype sharing among donors. Because the study included only a small number of donors, the genetic and exposure-history diversity represented was limited. Sampling was limited to blood, and TCR repertoires in tissue likely differ from TCR repertoires in blood. Compared with non-shared clonotypes, the clonotypes found in all four sorted-subset donors had higher generation probabilities. Incomplete sequencing was indicated by rarefaction of sorted-subset datasets, despite the large sequencing depth.

V and J are trimmed by 2 bases and 7 bases, and the gene matches miss 9 bases of the junction. CDR1 and CDR2, looked up from the germline V gene, are SGDLS and YYNGEE. The CDR3 has 16 amino acids, counting the end cysteine and phenylalanine. Just the 48-base CDR3 DNA is kept, in frame starting at base 1. Donors were healthy HIV-negative adults with no recently reported acute infections or vaccinations. All donors were Caucasian adults living in Nashville, Tennessee, USA. CD4+ T cells were enriched through magnetic negative selection, after which naive cells were positively selected on CD45RA and the remaining negative fraction served as the memory subset. After blood collection by leukapheresis, PBMCs were isolated using Ficoll-Histopaque density gradient centrifugation and then cryopreserved in the vapor phase of liquid nitrogen. Purity and quantity of every magnetically sorted T cell population were checked by analytical flow cytometry. Genomic DNA was isolated from each sorted fraction and quantified by UV absorbance on a Nanodrop 2000c.

Using the deep immunoSEQ assay, TCR CDR3 regions were amplified from genomic DNA by multiplex PCR. Extracted genomic DNA from each cell subset was spread evenly across all wells of several immunoSEQ 96-well plates, with each plate serving as a replicate. Each replicate PCR for sorted subsets received about 220 ng genomic DNA, equal to roughly 29,000 T cell genomes. Purified libraries were quantified with a Qubit 3.0 fluorometer, sized on a Bioanalyzer 2100, and re-quantified with the KAPA Library Quantification kit. Every immunoSEQ 96-well plate was sequenced on a dedicated single-read 150-cycle Illumina NextSeq 550 flow cell. The authors' analysis ran thus. The immunoSEQ output contained only junctional sequences without quality scores, so filtering could not match that applied to full-length reads. To assign V/J genes and CDR3, sequences were annotated using PyIR, a Python wrapper for IgBLAST v1.9, with IMGT germline references. Any read was removed if the V/J assignment was weak (E-value above 1e-6), the CDR3 was missing, or the read contained stop codons, out-of-frame junctions, or ambiguous translated residues. A V3J clonotype was defined by an identical inferred V gene, J gene, and CDR3 amino acid sequence. Percentage overlap between repertoires was computed as shared unique clonotypes divided by the size of the smaller repertoire. Richness of each repertoire was evaluated using RTK rarefaction, the Chao1 estimator, and Recon v2.1 estimates of unobserved clonotypes. Generation probabilities were computed with OLGA for all TCRbeta clonotypes obtained by the gDNA method from several donors. This immuneACCESS table, as held by TCRdb, lists in-frame sequences with V and J called but not all clones. Of the missing ones, under half trace to an unresolved V gene in checked studies; the others have no known cause. V and J calls and clone size are copied from that table; D and trimming were computed from the DNA. In this sample the table shows millions of clones, around nine tenths of which occur a single time. Roughly 0.13% of the sample comes from the top ten.

A remark on this clone: It has no known antigen specificity. No much larger clone is present one base from it, and per-base qualities are unavailable.

The TCR was taken from a man between 18 and 35 years old in good health. Source material: naive CD4+ T cells sorted from blood. Per the publication, the cell subset or site label means: CD45RA+ positively selected. The rearrangement joined TRBV9 to TRBJ2-4, and TRBD1 aligns with 10 junction nucleotides. In nucleotides, the sequence is TGTGCCAGCAGCGTCCGACAGGGGGCAAAGGCGAACATTCAGTACTTC. Its protein is CASSVRQGAKANIQYF.